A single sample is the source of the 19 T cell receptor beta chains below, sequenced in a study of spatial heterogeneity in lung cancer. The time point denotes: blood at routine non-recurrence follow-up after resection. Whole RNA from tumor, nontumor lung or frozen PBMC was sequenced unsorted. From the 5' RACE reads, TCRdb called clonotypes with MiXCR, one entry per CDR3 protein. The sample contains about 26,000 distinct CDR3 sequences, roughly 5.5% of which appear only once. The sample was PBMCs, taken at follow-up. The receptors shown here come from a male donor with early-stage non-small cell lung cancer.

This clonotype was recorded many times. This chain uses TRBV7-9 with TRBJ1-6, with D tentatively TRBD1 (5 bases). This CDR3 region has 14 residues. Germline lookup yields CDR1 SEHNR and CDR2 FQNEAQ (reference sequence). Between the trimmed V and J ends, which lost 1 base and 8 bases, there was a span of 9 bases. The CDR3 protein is CASSLGDRDSPLHF. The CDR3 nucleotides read TGTGCCAGCAGCTTAGGGGACCGAGATTCACCCCTCCACTTT.

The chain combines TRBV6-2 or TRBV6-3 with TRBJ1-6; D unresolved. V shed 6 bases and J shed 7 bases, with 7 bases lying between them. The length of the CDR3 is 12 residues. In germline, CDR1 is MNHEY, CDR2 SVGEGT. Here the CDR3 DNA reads TGTGCCAGCAGCCAGAGCAATTCACCCCTCCACTTT. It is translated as CASSQSNSPLHF.

Here the CDR3 DNA reads TGTGCCAGCAGCTTAGCGGGGGCAGAGCAGTACGTC. The encoded protein is CASSLAGAEQYV. V usage is TRBV6-5 and J usage is TRBJ2-7; TRBD2 aligns across 9 bases. V lost 6 bases, J lost 7 bases, and 4 bases stayed unmatched. CDR3 length: 12 amino acids. CDR1 is MNHEY and CDR2 is SVGAGI in the germline V gene.

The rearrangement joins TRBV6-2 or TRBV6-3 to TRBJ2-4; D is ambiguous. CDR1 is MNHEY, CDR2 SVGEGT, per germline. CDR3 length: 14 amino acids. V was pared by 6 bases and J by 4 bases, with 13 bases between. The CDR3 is CASSSNVWKNIQYF. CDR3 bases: TGTGCCAGCAGCTCGAACGTCTGGAAAAACATTCAGTACTTC.

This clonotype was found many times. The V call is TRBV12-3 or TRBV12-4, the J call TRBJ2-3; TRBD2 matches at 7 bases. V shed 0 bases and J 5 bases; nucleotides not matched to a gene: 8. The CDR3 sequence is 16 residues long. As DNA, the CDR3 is TGTGCCAGCAGTTTAGCGGGAGGGCCGGTAGGAGATACGCAGTATTTT. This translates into CASSLAGGPVGDTQYF.

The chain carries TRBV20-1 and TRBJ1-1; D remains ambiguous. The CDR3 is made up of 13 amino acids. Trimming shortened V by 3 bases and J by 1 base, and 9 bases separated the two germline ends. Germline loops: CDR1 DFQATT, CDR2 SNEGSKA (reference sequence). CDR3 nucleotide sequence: TGCAGTGCTAGGAGTCAGCCGAACACTGAAGCTTTCTTT. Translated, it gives CSARSQPNTEAFF.

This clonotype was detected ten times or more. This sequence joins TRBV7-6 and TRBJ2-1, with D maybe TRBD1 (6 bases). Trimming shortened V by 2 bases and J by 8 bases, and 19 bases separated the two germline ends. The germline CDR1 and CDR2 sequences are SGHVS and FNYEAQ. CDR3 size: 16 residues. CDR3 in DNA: TGTGCCAGCAGCTTATCTCAGGGGATCCTGATAGATGAGCAGTTCTTC. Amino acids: CASSLSQGILIDEQFF.

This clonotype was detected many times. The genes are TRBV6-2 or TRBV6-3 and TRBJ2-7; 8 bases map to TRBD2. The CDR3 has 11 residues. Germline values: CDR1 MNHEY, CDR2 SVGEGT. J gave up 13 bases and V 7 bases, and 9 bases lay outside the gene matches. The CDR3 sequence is CASNFSGRKYV. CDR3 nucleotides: TGTGCCAGCAATTTCAGCGGGAGAAAATACGTC.

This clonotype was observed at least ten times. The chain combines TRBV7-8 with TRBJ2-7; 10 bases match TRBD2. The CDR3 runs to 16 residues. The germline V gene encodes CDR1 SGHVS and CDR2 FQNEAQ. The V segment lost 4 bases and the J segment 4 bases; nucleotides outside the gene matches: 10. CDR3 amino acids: CASSSGLAGDGYEQYV. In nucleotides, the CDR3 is TGTGCCAGCAGCTCAGGGCTAGCGGGAGACGGGTACGAGCAGTACGTC.

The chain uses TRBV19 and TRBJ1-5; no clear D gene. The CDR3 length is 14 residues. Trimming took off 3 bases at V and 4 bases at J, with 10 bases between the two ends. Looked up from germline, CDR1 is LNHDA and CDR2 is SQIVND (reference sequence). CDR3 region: CASSIYGSNQPQHF. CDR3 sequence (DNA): TGTGCCAGTAGTATTTACGGATCTAATCAGCCCCAGCATTTT.

The chain's CDR3 is CSTTGGGNTGELFF. As DNA, the CDR3 is TGCAGCACCACCGGGGGAGGGAACACCGGGGAGCTGTTTTTT. The chain couples TRBV29-1 to TRBJ2-2, with a possible D match to TRBD2 (6 bases). The germline gives CDR1 SQVTM, CDR2 ANQGSEA. The CDR3 consists of 14 residues. Trimming stripped 8 bases from V and 1 base from J, with 14 bases between.

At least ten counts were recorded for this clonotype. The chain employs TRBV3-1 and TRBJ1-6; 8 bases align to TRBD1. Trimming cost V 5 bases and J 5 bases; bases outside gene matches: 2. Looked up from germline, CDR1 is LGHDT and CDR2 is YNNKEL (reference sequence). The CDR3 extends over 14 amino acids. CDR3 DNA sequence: TGTGCCAGCAGCGAGGGACAGGATAATTCACCCCTCCACTTT. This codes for CASSEGQDNSPLHF.

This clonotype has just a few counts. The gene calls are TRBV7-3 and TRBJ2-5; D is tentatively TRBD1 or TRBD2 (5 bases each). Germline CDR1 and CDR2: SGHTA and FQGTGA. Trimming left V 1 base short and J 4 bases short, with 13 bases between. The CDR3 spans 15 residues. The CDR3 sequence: CASSLSAQGRETQYF. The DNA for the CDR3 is TGTGCCAGCAGCTTAAGTGCGCAGGGACGAGAGACCCAGTACTTC. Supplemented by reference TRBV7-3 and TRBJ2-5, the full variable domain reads GAGVSQTPSNKVTEKGKYVELRCDPISGHTALYWYRQSLGQGPEFLIYFQGTGAADDSGLPNDRFFAVRPEGSVSTLKIQRTERGDSAVYLCASSLSAQGRETQYFGPGTRLLVL.

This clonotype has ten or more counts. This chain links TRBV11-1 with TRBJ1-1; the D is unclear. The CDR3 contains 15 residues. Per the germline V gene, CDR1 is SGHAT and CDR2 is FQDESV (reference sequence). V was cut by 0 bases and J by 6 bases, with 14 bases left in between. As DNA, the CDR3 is TGTGCCAGCAGCTTAGCTTTGCTCGAGACCGCTGAAGCTTTCTTT. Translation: CASSLALLETAEAFF.

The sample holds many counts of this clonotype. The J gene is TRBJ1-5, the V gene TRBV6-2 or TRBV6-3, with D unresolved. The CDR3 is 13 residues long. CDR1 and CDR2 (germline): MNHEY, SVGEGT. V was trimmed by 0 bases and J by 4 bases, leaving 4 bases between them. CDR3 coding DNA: TGTGCCAGCAGTTACTCGTCTAATCAGCCCCAGCATTTT. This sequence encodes CASSYSSNQPQHF.

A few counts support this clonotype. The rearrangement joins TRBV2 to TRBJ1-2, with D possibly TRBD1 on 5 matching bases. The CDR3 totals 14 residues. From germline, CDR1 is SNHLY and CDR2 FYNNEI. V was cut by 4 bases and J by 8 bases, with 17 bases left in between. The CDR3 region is CASSGTGAWRGYTF. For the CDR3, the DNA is TGTGCCAGCAGTGGAACAGGCGCTTGGAGGGGCTACACCTTC.

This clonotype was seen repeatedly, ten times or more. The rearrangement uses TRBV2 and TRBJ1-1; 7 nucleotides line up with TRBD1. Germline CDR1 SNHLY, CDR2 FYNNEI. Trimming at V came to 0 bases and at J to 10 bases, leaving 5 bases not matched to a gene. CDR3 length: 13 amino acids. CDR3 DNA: TGTGCCAGCAGTGAAGCGGAGCAGGGGGGAGCTTTCTTT. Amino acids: CASSEAEQGGAFF. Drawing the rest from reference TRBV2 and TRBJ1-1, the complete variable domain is EPEVTQTPSHQVTQMGQEVILRCVPISNHLYFYWYRQILGQKVEFLVSFYNNEISEKSEIFDDQFSVERPDGSNFTLKIRSTKLEDSAMYFCASSEAEQGGAFFGQGTRLTVV.

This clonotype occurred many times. The CDR3 spells CASSLARGRPYEQYF. In DNA form, the CDR3 reads TGTGCCAGCAGCTTAGCCCGGGGCCGACCCTACGAGCAGTACTTC. The genes are TRBV7-6 and TRBJ2-7, with D possibly called TRBD1 or TRBD2 (5 bases each). The CDR3 runs 15 residues. The V gene lost 0 bases and the J gene lost 2 bases, with 11 bases spanning the gap. Germline-derived CDR1 and CDR2 are SGHVS and FNYEAQ.

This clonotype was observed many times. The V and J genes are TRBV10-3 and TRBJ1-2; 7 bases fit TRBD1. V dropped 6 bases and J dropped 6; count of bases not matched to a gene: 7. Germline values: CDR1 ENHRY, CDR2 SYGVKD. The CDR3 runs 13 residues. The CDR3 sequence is CAISLRQGDGYTF. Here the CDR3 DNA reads TGTGCCATCAGCCTCCGACAGGGTGATGGCTACACCTTC.